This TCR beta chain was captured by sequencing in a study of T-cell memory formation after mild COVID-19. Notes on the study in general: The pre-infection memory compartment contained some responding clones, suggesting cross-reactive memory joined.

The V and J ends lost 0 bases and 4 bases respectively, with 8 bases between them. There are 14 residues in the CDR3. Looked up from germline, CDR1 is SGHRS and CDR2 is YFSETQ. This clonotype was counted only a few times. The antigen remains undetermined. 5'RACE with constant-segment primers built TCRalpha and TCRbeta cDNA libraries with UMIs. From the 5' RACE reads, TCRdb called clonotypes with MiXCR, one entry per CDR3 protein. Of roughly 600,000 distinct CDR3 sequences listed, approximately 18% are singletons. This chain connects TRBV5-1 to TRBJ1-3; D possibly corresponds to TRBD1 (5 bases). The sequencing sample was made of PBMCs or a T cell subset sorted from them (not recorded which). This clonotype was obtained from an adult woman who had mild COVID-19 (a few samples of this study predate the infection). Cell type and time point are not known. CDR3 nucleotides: TGCGCCAGCAGCTTGGGACAGAAAGGAAACACCATATATTTT. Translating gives CASSLGQKGNTIYF.